This T cell receptor (beta chain) was sequenced in a study of T-cell memory formation after mild COVID-19. This clonotype was seen a handful of times. As yet, its antigen is unknown. Constant-segment primers served in 5'RACE that generated TCR alpha and TCR beta cDNA libraries bearing sample barcodes and UMIs. TCRdb re-called the 5' RACE reads through MiXCR, storing one row per CDR3 protein. Of fewer than 700,000 distinct CDR3 sequences listed, roughly 18% are singletons. Germline V gives CDR1 KGHDR, CDR2 SFDVKD. CDR3 length: 17 residues. V shed 2 bases and J 3 bases; nucleotides not matched to a gene: 4. Notes on the study in general: Whereas later expanders leaned CD4+, clones contracting day 15 to 85 showed a balanced CD4/CD8 makeup. CM and EM subsets held most contracting CD4+ clones; EMRA held CD8+ ones. Cross-reactive memory apparently joined, as some responding clones appeared in pre-infection memory.

The TCR originated in an adult woman who had mild COVID-19 (a few samples of this study predate the infection). Cell type and time point are not known. This chain joins TRBV24-1 and TRBJ2-1; TRBD2 aligns across 12 bases. Sequencing used PBMCs or a T cell subset sorted from them (not recorded which). The CDR3 DNA is TGTGCCACCAGTGATTCGGGACTAGCGGGCCACTACAATGAGCAGTTCTTC. Its protein product is CATSDSGLAGHYNEQFF.